This TCR beta chain emerged from a study of T-cell reconstitution after alpha-beta-depleted transplantation in children. As it was prepared, the TCRbeta library received unique molecular identifiers. In TCRdb, the PCR reads were re-called with MiXCR into one record per CDR3 protein. In the table there are roughly 590,000 distinct CDR3 sequences, around 16% of which are singletons. This clonotype was recorded at least ten times. CDR3 length: 13 residues. Trimming removed 8 bases from V and 2 bases from J; junction bases left unmatched: 3. The sequencing here drew on PBMCs from the stem cell graft donor, taken from the stem cell graft. The chain recombines TRBV12-3 or TRBV12-4 with TRBJ1-5; 7 nucleotides align to TRBD1. This TCR was sampled from a human donor who donated a stem cell graft to a child with acute myeloid leukemia. In nucleotides, the CDR3 is TGTGCCAGCGCAGACAGGGGCAATCAGCCCCAGCATTTT. It specifies CASADRGNQPQHF.